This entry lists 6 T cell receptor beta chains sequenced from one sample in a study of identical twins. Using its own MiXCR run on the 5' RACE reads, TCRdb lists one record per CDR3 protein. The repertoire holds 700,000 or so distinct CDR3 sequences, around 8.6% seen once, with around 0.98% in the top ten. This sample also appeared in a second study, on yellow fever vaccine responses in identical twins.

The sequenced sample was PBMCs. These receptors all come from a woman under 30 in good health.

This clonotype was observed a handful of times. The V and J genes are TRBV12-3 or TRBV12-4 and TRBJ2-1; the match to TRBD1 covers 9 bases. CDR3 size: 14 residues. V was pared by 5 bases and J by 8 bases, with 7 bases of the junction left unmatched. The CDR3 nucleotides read TGTGCCAGCAGTGGGACAGGGTTGGAGGATGAGCAGTTCTTC. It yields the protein CASSGTGLEDEQFF.

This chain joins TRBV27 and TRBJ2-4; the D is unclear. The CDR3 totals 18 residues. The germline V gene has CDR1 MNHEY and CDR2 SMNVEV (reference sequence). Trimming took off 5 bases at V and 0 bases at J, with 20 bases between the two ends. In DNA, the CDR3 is TGTGCCAGCAGTAAAGAGTTAAAGTCAGACTTAGCCAAAAACATTCAGTACTTC. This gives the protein CASSKELKSDLAKNIQYF.

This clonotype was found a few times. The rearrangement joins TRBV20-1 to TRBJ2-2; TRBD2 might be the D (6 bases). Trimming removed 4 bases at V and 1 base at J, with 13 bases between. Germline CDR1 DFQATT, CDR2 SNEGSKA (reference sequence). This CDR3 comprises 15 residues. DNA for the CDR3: TGCAGTGCTAAGGCCTCTAGCGTGAACACCGGGGAGCTGTTTTTT. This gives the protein CSAKASSVNTGELFF.

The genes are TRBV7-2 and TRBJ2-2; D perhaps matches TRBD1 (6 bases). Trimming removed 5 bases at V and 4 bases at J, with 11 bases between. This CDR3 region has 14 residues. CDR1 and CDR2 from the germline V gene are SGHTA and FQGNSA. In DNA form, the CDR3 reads TGTGCCAGCAGCGTGACAGGTGCCACCGGGGAGCTGTTTTTT. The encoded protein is CASSVTGATGELFF.

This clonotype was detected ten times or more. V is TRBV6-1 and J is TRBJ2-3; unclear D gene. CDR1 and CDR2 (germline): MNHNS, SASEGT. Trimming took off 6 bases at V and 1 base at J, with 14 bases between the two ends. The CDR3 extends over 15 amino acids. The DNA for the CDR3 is TGTGCCAGCAGAAGTCGAGCTTTAGGCACAGATACGCAGTATTTT. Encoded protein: CASRSRALGTDTQYF.

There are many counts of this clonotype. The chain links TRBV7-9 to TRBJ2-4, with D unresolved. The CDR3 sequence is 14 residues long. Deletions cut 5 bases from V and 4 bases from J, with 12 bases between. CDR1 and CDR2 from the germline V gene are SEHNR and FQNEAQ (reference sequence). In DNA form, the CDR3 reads TGTGCCAGCAGCCCCCTGGACGGGAAAAACATTCAGTACTTC. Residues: CASSPLDGKNIQYF.